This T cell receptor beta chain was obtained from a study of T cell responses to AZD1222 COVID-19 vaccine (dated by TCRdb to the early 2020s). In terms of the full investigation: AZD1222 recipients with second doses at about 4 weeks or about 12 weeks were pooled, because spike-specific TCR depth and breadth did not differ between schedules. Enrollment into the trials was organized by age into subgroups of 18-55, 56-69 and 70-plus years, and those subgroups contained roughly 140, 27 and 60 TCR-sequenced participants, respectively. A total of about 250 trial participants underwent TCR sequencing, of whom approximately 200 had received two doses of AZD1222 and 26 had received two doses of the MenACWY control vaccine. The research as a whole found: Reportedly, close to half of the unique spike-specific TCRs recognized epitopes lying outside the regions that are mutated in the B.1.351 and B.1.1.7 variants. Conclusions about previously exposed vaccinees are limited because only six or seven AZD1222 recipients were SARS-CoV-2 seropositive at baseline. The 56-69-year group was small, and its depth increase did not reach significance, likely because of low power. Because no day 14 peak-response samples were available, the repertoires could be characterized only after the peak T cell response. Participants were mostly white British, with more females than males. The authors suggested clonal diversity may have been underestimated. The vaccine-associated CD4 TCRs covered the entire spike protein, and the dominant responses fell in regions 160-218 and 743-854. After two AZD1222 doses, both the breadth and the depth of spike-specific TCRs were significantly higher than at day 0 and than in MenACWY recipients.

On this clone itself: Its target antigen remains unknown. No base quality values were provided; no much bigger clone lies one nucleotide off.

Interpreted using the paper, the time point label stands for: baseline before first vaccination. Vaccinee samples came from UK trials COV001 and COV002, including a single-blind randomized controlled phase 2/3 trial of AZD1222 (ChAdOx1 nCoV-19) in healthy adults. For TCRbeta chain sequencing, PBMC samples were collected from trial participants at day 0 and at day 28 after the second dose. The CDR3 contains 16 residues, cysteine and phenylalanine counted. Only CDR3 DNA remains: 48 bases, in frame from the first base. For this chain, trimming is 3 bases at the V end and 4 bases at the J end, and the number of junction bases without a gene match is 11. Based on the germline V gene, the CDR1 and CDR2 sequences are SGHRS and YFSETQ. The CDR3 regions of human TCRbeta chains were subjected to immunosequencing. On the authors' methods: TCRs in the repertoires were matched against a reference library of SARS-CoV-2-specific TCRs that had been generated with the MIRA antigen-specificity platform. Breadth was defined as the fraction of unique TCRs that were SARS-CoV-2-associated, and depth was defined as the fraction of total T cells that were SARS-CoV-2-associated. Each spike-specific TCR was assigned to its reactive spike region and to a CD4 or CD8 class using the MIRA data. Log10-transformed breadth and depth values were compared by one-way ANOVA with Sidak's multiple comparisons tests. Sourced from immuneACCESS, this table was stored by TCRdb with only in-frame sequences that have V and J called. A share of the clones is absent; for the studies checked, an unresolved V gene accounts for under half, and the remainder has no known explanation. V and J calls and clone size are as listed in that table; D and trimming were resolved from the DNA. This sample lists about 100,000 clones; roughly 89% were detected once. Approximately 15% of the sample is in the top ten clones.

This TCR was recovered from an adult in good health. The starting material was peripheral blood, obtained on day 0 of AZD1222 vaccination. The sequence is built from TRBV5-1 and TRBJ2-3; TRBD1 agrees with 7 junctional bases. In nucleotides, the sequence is TGCGCCAGCAGCTCGGTGACAGGGTCGGGCTCAGATACGCAGTATTTT. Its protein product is CASSSVTGSGSDTQYF.